This TCR beta chain was recovered during a study of cytomegalovirus exposure and HLA in healthy donors. Germline lookup yields CDR1 KGHSH and CDR2 LQKENI. The V gene lost 0 bases and the J gene lost 0 bases, with 12 bases spanning the gap. The CDR3 spans 17 residues. The PCR had 60 Vbeta and 13 Jbeta primers. TCRdb's table, derived via immunoSEQ multiplex PCR, lists solely in-frame clones and lacks some. This sample has 100,000 to 120,000 clones; about 90% occur once, and the top ten carry around 2%. Sequencing used PBMCs. This clonotype was obtained from a man between 40 and 49 years old in good health and CMV-seronegative. The chain uses TRBV18 and TRBJ1-5, with D possibly being TRBD1 (6 bases). CDR3 coding DNA: TGTGCCAGCTCACCACCGGGAGGGGGATATAGCAATCAGCCCCAGCATTTT. Protein product: CASSPPGGGYSNQPQHF. The whole variable domain, filled in from reference TRBV18 and TRBJ1-5, reads NAGVMQNPRHLVRRRGQEARLRCSPMKGHSHVYWYRQLPEEGLKFMVYLQKENIIDESGMPKERFSAEFPKEGPSILRIQQVVRGDSAAYFCASSPPGGGYSNQPQHFGDGTRLSIL.